The entry that follows covers one T cell receptor beta chain sequence. What it recognizes is unknown. Naive CD8 isolation took CD45RO-negative cells positively selected for CCR7 and excluded terminally differentiated effector memory CD45RA+ cells. This entry comes from a study of shared clonotypes between healthy human individuals. General observations from the study: Several donors showed sharing of approximately 5% of naive CD4 clonotypes.

In the source study's methods: From ImmunoSEQ came sequences covering only the junction and carrying no quality scores, so filtering differed. TCRdb's table, derived via immunoSEQ multiplex PCR, lists solely in-frame clones and lacks some. D and trimming were read from the DNA, whereas the V and J calls and clone size are those reported in that table. The sample carries about 680,000 clones, around 90% recorded once. The CDR3 consists of 13 residues. The ends were cut back, 5 bases at V and 7 bases at J, with 12 bases in the middle. Germline-derived CDR1 and CDR2 are MNHEY and SMNVEV (reference sequence).

The rearrangement links TRBV27 to TRBJ1-5; D may be TRBD1 (6 bases). This receptor was obtained from a man younger than 45 in good health. Specimen: naive CD8+ T cells sorted from blood. The CDR3 bases are TGTGCCAGCAGTCAGGGGTTCAGGCAGCCCCAGCATTTT. Translated, it gives CASSQGFRQPQHF.